Listed below are T cell receptor beta chains from one sample, sequenced in a study of blood T cells in healthy people across ages. One entry per CDR3 protein results from TCRdb running MiXCR on the 5' RACE reads. Of about 1.5 million distinct CDR3 sequences in the sample, 42% were seen once. Specimen: blood. These receptors came from a woman in her late teens or twenties in good health. Both conserved end residues are part of each CDR3. Fields, in order: V gene, D gene, clone size, J gene, CDR3 protein, CDR3 DNA. A D gene is named only where the DNA matches it firmly. Where a row states a size, it is once, few, many or the class of an expanded clone; other rows omit it.

TRBV9	.	few	TRBJ2-5	CASSGEESETQYF	TGTGCCAGCAGCGGAGAGGAAAGCGAGACCCAGTACTTC
TRBV30	.	.	TRBJ2-5	CAWSVVWDEQYF	TGTGCCTGGAGTGTAGTTTGGGATGAGCAGTACTTC
TRBV9	.	.	TRBJ2-3	CASRADGFDTQYF	TGTGCCAGCAGGGCCGACGGTTTCGATACGCAGTATTTT
TRBV20-1	.	once	TRBJ1-6	CSAPTDRRDSPLHF	TGCAGTGCGCCTACCGACAGGAGGGATTCACCCCTCCACTTT
TRBV6-5	TRBD2	few	TRBJ2-1	CASSYEREVSNEQFF	TGTGCCAGCAGTTACGAGCGGGAGGTATCCAATGAGCAGTTCTTC
TRBV9	.	.	TRBJ2-2	CASSVGLENTGELFF	TGTGCCAGCAGCGTAGGGCTAGAGAACACCGGGGAGCTGTTTTTT
TRBV12-3/TRBV12-4	.	.	TRBJ1-5	CASSPGAYYQPQHF	TGTGCCAGCAGTCCTGGGGCCTACTATCAGCCCCAGCATTTT
TRBV27	.	.	TRBJ2-1	CASSPLQGGYNEQFF	TGTGCCAGCAGTCCCCTGCAGGGTGGCTACAATGAGCAGTTCTTC
TRBV2	TRBD1	few	TRBJ2-5	CASRADRGRETQYF	TGTGCCAGCAGAGCGGACAGGGGGCGGGAGACCCAGTACTTC
TRBV4-3	.	few	TRBJ1-2	CASSQYRGSNYGYTF	TGTGCCAGCAGTCAATATAGGGGTTCAAACTATGGCTACACCTTC
TRBV29-1	TRBD2	.	TRBJ2-4	CSTRLAGGKNIQYF	TGCAGCACCCGACTAGCGGGGGGGAAAAACATTCAGTACTTC
TRBV14	.	.	TRBJ2-1	CASSQGPRGSYNEQFF	TGTGCCAGCAGCCAAGGACCCAGGGGATCCTACAATGAGCAGTTCTTC
TRBV4-3	TRBD2	few	TRBJ2-1	CASSHVAGRAYNEQFF	TGCGCCAGCAGCCACGTAGCGGGTCGGGCCTACAATGAGCAGTTCTTC
TRBV9	.	.	TRBJ2-5	CASSVGSGPQETQYF	TGTGCCAGCAGCGTTGGGAGCGGCCCCCAAGAGACCCAGTACTTC
TRBV28	.	few	TRBJ1-2	CASSRRGTDGVYTF	TGTGCCAGCAGTAGACGGGGGACCGATGGAGTCTACACCTTC
TRBV4-1	TRBD2	few	TRBJ2-1	CASSQTLTSRGGYNEQFF	TGCGCCAGCAGCCAAACTCTTACTTCGCGCGGGGGGTACAATGAGCAGTTCTTC
TRBV5-1	TRBD2	.	TRBJ2-3	CASSFSGGLRYTQYF	TGCGCCAGCAGCTTTAGCGGGGGACTTCGGTATACGCAGTATTTT
TRBV6-5	TRBD2	.	TRBJ2-1	CASSKGVAGVYNEQFF	TGTGCCAGCAGCAAGGGTGTAGCGGGGGTGTACAATGAGCAGTTCTTC
TRBV7-9	.	.	TRBJ1-1	CASSLVWRGEAFF	TGTGCCAGCAGCTTAGTTTGGAGAGGTGAAGCTTTCTTT
TRBV9	.	few	TRBJ2-3	CASSVMNGFTDTQYF	TGTGCCAGCAGCGTAATGAACGGGTTCACAGATACGCAGTATTTT
TRBV20-1	TRBD2	.	TRBJ2-1	CSAAQAGGKEQFF	TGCAGTGCTGCCCAAGCGGGAGGTAAAGAGCAGTTCTTC
TRBV2	TRBD2	.	TRBJ2-3	CASIWAAGGMSDTQYF	TGTGCCAGCATCTGGGCTGCGGGAGGGATGTCAGATACGCAGTATTTT
TRBV7-2	.	few	TRBJ2-1	CASSPRLVGSYNEQFF	TGTGCCAGCAGCCCCCGACTAGTGGGCTCCTACAATGAGCAGTTCTTC
TRBV4-1	TRBD1	many	TRBJ2-1	CASSVHGTGLNEQFF	TGCGCCAGCAGCGTCCACGGGACAGGGTTAAATGAGCAGTTCTTC
TRBV28	TRBD2	.	TRBJ2-7	CASSLSGGSKYEQYF	TGTGCCAGCAGTTTAAGCGGGGGAAGCAAATACGAGCAGTACTTC
TRBV5-5	.	few	TRBJ1-1	CASSFPDGVKNTEAFF	TGTGCCAGCAGTTTCCCCGATGGCGTGAAGAACACTGAAGCTTTCTTT
TRBV9	TRBD2	.	TRBJ2-3	CASSLGTSRAGDTQYF	TGTGCCAGCAGCCTCGGGACTAGCAGAGCAGGAGATACGCAGTATTTT
TRBV28	TRBD2	.	TRBJ2-7	CASRLELAGAYEQYF	TGTGCCAGCAGGCTCGAGTTAGCGGGGGCCTACGAGCAGTACTTC
TRBV7-9	TRBD1	.	TRBJ2-1	CASSVGTGGYNEQFF	TGTGCCAGCAGCGTGGGAACAGGGGGTTACAATGAGCAGTTCTTC
TRBV12-5	TRBD1	.	TRBJ1-6	CASGEGQSYNSPLHF	TGTGCTAGTGGGGAGGGACAGTCGTATAATTCACCCCTCCACTTT
TRBV27	.	many	TRBJ1-2	CASSLRGRDYGYTF	TGTGCCAGCAGTTTGAGGGGAAGAGACTATGGCTACACCTTC
TRBV5-1	TRBD1	few	TRBJ1-1	CASSLDRGRVLNTEAFF	TGCGCCAGCAGCTTGGACAGGGGGAGAGTGTTGAACACTGAAGCTTTCTTT
TRBV4-3	TRBD1	few	TRBJ2-3	CATQDRGRTDTQYF	TGCGCCACCCAAGACAGGGGGCGCACAGATACGCAGTATTTT
TRBV27	.	.	TRBJ2-7	CASSFPGNEQYF	TGTGCCAGCAGTTTTCCGGGTAACGAGCAGTACTTC
TRBV6-5	.	few	TRBJ1-1	CASSYSTRSRQMNTEAFF	TGTGCCAGCAGTTACTCGACGAGGAGTAGACAAATGAACACTGAAGCTTTCTTT
TRBV27	.	.	TRBJ2-3	CASSRSSSTDTQYF	TGTGCCAGCAGTCGGAGCAGTAGCACAGATACGCAGTATTTT
TRBV27	.	few	TRBJ1-6	CASSFLGEAPYNSPLHF	TGTGCCAGCAGTTTTTTGGGGGAAGCTCCCTATAATTCACCCCTCCACTTT